These 2 T cell receptor beta chains came from one sample sequenced in a study of blood T cell repertoires in COVID-19 (dated by TCRdb to 2018 to 2020). The library came from the immunoSEQ multiplex PCR assay. TCRdb took this table from immuneACCESS and kept in-frame rearrangements with V and J called. Such tables lack part of the clones; where checked against another copy, unresolved V genes explain under half of the gap, and the rest is unexplained. The sample contains more than 200,000 clones, approximately 91% of them found a single time. Less than 3.5% of the sample goes to the ten largest clones. The sequencing sample was made of peripheral blood. These receptors came from a woman aged 55 to 70 with acute or convalescent COVID-19.

The rearrangement uses TRBV7-8 and TRBJ2-1; D may be TRBD1 (6 bases). Deletions cut 7 bases from V and 7 bases from J, with 20 bases between. This CDR3 has 15 amino acids. Germline V gives CDR1 SGHVS, CDR2 FQNEAQ. This CDR3 is CASTPRGQSGNEQFF. The CDR3 nucleotides are TGTGCCAGCACCCCTCGGGGACAAAGTGGGAATGAGCAGTTCTTC.

V is TRBV12-3 or TRBV12-4 and J is TRBJ1-2, with a tentative D call TRBD1 (5 bases). The CDR3 is 13 amino acids. The V gene lost 3 bases and the J gene lost 6 bases, with 11 bases spanning the gap. CDR3 nucleotides: TGTGCCAGCAGTTTCAGACAGTGGAATGGCTACACCTTC. Protein product: CASSFRQWNGYTF.